These T cell receptor beta chains were read from a single sample in a study of breast tumors, draining lymph nodes, adjacent tissues. A single record per CDR3 protein comes from TCRdb applying MiXCR to the multiplex PCR reads. In the table there are roughly 260,000 distinct CDR3 sequences, more than 30% of which are singletons. The specimen sequenced was axillary lymph node tissue. The receptors were gathered from a female donor with breast cancer. Some clones in this sample may be carry-over from other donors' samples. CDR3s include the opening cysteine and the closing phenylalanine or tryptophan. The D gene is left open where the match is weak. Rows may omit the clone size; those that give it use once, few, many or a size class.

d_gene: .
len: 13
v_gene: TRBV7-2
j_gene: TRBJ2-7
abundance: .
CDR3aa: CASSYRSSYGQYF
CDR3nt: TGTGCCAGCAGTTACCGGTCGTCCTACGGGCAGTACTTC

d_gene: .
len: 12
v_gene: TRBV20-1
j_gene: TRBJ2-5
abundance: many
CDR3aa: CSARVTWETQYF
CDR3nt: TGCAGTGCTAGAGTGACTTGGGAGACCCAGTACTTC

d_gene: TRBD1
len: 16
v_gene: TRBV11-3
j_gene: TRBJ1-1
abundance: .
CDR3aa: CASSLTGGNTNTEAFF
CDR3nt: TGTGCCAGCAGCTTGACAGGGGGCAACACGAACACTGAAGCTTTCTTT

d_gene: .
len: 14
v_gene: TRBV7-9
j_gene: TRBJ1-4
abundance: many
CDR3aa: CASSFWQRNEKLFF
CDR3nt: TGTGCCAGCAGCTTTTGGCAGCGTAATGAAAAACTGTTTTTT

d_gene: TRBD2
len: 16
v_gene: TRBV5-4
j_gene: TRBJ2-3
abundance: many
CDR3aa: CASSWTTSPSTDTQYF
CDR3nt: TGTGCCAGCAGCTGGACGACTAGCCCTAGCACAGATACGCAGTATTTT

d_gene: TRBD2
len: 14
v_gene: TRBV27
j_gene: TRBJ2-1
abundance: .
CDR3aa: CASTRAGAYNEQFF
CDR3nt: TGTGCCTCTACCCGAGCGGGAGCCTACAATGAGCAGTTCTTC

d_gene: .
len: 15
v_gene: TRBV5-8
j_gene: TRBJ2-3
abundance: many
CDR3aa: CASSAGTAATDTQYF
CDR3nt: TGTGCCAGCAGCGCCGGGACCGCGGCTACAGATACGCAGTATTTT

d_gene: TRBD2
len: 16
v_gene: TRBV10-3
j_gene: TRBJ2-2
abundance: many
CDR3aa: CAISGRGSGNHGELFF
CDR3nt: TGTGCCATCAGTGGACGGGGTAGCGGGAATCACGGGGAGCTGTTTTTT

d_gene: .
len: 15
v_gene: TRBV6-1
j_gene: TRBJ1-2
abundance: .
CDR3aa: CASSQPRGSFHGYTF
CDR3nt: TGTGCCAGCAGTCAACCGAGAGGGTCATTCCATGGCTACACCTTC

d_gene: .
len: 15
v_gene: TRBV19
j_gene: TRBJ2-3
abundance: many
CDR3aa: CASSKLVAGADTQYF
CDR3nt: TGTGCCAGTAGTAAATTGGTTGCGGGTGCAGATACGCAGTATTTT

d_gene: .
len: 15
v_gene: TRBV3-1
j_gene: TRBJ2-7
abundance: few
CDR3aa: CASSQASSSAYEQYF
CDR3nt: TGTGCCAGCAGCCAAGCTTCTTCTAGCGCCTACGAGCAGTACTTC

d_gene: TRBD2
len: 16
v_gene: TRBV5-5
j_gene: TRBJ2-1
abundance: .
CDR3aa: CASSSGLAGGYNEQLF
CDR3nt: TGTGCCAGCAGCTCCGGACTAGCGGGAGGGTACAATGAGCAGCTCTTC

d_gene: TRBD2
len: 16
v_gene: TRBV15
j_gene: TRBJ2-5
abundance: .
CDR3aa: CATSRDRASGMGTQYF
CDR3nt: TGTGCCACCAGCAGAGATAGGGCTAGCGGGATGGGGACCCAGTACTTC

d_gene: .
len: 14
v_gene: TRBV5-1
j_gene: TRBJ2-7
abundance: many
CDR3aa: CASSTQGFGYEQYF
CDR3nt: TGCGCCAGCAGCACCCAGGGATTCGGCTACGAGCAGTACTTC

d_gene: .
len: 15
v_gene: TRBV7-9
j_gene: TRBJ2-2
abundance: many
CDR3aa: CASSLVLGFTGELFF
CDR3nt: TGTGCCAGCAGCTTAGTTTTGGGTTTCACCGGGGAGCTGTTTTTT

d_gene: .
len: 13
v_gene: TRBV6-2/TRBV6-3
j_gene: TRBJ2-7
abundance: .
CDR3aa: CASTGTTSYEQYF
CDR3nt: TGTGCCAGCACAGGCACTACCTCTTACGAGCAGTACTTC

d_gene: .
len: 15
v_gene: TRBV20-1
j_gene: TRBJ2-7
abundance: many
CDR3aa: CSARFREDRDDEQYF
CDR3nt: TGCAGTGCTAGATTTCGGGAGGACAGGGATGACGAGCAGTACTTC

d_gene: TRBD2
len: 16
v_gene: TRBV9
j_gene: TRBJ2-1
abundance: many
CDR3aa: CASSVGAGGLYNEQFF
CDR3nt: TGTGCCAGCAGCGTAGGCGCGGGAGGGCTTTACAATGAGCAGTTCTTC

d_gene: TRBD2
len: 17
v_gene: TRBV7-2
j_gene: TRBJ2-3
abundance: .
CDR3aa: CASSLAFGGSGTDTQYF
CDR3nt: TGTGCCAGCAGCTTAGCGTTTGGCGGGAGTGGAACAGATACGCAGTATTTT

d_gene: .
len: 13
v_gene: TRBV20-1
j_gene: TRBJ1-2
abundance: many
CDR3aa: CSATTGRGYGYTF
CDR3nt: TGCAGTGCCACAACGGGTAGGGGTTATGGCTACACCTTC

d_gene: TRBD1
len: 14
v_gene: TRBV5-4
j_gene: TRBJ2-3
abundance: .
CDR3aa: CASSSQGATDTQYF
CDR3nt: TGTGCCAGCAGCTCCCAGGGGGCCACAGATACGCAGTATTTT

d_gene: .
len: 12
v_gene: TRBV10-3
j_gene: TRBJ2-1
abundance: many
CDR3aa: CAISREDNEQFF
CDR3nt: TGTGCCATCTCTAGGGAAGACAATGAGCAGTTCTTC

d_gene: .
len: 15
v_gene: TRBV12-3/TRBV12-4
j_gene: TRBJ1-2
abundance: many
CDR3aa: CASNLGGTVNYGYTF
CDR3nt: TGTGCCAGCAACCTCGGGGGGACGGTCAACTATGGCTACACCTTC

d_gene: .
len: 15
v_gene: TRBV5-8
j_gene: TRBJ1-2
abundance: .
CDR3aa: CASRPGGGDSYGYTF
CDR3nt: TGTGCCAGCAGACCCGGGGGGGGGGATTCCTATGGCTACACCTTC

d_gene: .
len: 17
v_gene: TRBV10-3
j_gene: TRBJ2-7
abundance: .
CDR3aa: CAISDPGVAGGRHGQYF
CDR3nt: TGTGCCATCAGTGACCCGGGGGTAGCAGGGGGTAGGCACGGGCAGTACTTT

d_gene: TRBD1
len: 15
v_gene: TRBV27
j_gene: TRBJ2-1
abundance: .
CDR3aa: CASSPGTGLLEEQFF
CDR3nt: TGTGCCAGCAGCCCCGGGACAGGGCTATTGGAGGAGCAGTTCTTC